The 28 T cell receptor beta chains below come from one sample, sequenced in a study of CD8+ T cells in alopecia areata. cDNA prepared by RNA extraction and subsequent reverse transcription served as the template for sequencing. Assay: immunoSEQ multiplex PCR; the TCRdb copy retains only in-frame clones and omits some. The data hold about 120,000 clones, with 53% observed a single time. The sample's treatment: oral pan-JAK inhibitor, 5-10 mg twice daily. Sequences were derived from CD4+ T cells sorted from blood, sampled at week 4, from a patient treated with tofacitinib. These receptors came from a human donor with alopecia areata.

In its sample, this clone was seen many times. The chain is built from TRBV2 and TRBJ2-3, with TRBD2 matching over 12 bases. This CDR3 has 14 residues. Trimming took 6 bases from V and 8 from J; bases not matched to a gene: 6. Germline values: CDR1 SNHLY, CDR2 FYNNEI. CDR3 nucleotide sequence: TGTGCCAGCAGGACTAGCGGGGGAGTCGGTACGCAGTATTTT. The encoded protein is CASRTSGGVGTQYF. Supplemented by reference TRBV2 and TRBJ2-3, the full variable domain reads EPEVTQTPSHQVTQMGQEVILRCVPISNHLYFYWYRQILGQKVEFLVSFYNNEISEKSEIFDDQFSVERPDGSNFTLKIRSTKLEDSAMYFCASRTSGGVGTQYFGPGTRLTVL.

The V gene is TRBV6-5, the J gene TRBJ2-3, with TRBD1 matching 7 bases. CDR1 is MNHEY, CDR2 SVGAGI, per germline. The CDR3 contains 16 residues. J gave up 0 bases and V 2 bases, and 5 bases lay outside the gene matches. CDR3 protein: CASSYEGALSTDTQYF. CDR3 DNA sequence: TGTGCCAGCAGTTACGAGGGGGCACTTAGCACAGATACGCAGTATTTT.

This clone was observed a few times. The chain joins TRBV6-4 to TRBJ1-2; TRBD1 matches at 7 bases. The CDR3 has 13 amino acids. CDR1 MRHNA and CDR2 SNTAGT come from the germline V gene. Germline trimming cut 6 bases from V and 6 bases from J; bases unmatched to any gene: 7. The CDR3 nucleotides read TGTGCCAGCAGCCAGACAGGGAATAATGGCTACACCTTC. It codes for CASSQTGNNGYTF.

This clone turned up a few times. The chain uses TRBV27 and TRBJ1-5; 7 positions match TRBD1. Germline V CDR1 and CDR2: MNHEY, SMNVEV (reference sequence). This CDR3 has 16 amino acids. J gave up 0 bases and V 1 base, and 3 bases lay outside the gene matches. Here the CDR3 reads CASSLYGTVSNQPQHF. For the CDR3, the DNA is TGTGCCAGCAGTTTATATGGGACAGTTAGCAATCAGCCCCAGCATTTT.

In DNA, the CDR3 is TGTGCCTGGATTGGGACAGGGGGAAAAGCTTTCTTT. Translation: CAWIGTGGKAFF. The chain has TRBV30 and TRBJ1-1; 11 bases map to TRBD1. Germline V gene data show CDR1 as GTSNPN and CDR2 as SVGIG (reference sequence). J was trimmed by 9 bases and V by 4 bases; bases with no gene match: 4. CDR3 size: 12 residues.

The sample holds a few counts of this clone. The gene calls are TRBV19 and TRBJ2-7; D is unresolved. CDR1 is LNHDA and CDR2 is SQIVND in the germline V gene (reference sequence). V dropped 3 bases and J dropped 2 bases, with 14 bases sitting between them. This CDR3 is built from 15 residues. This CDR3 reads CASSMSVGKTYEQYF. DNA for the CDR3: TGTGCCAGTAGTATGTCCGTGGGCAAGACCTACGAGCAGTACTTC.

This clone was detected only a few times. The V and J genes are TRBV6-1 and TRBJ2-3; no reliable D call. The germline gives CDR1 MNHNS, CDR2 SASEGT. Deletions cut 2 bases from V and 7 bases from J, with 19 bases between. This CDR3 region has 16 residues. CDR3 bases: TGTGCCAGCAGTGAATGGCCCCGTCCCCCAGCCCATACGCAGTATTTT. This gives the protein CASSEWPRPPAHTQYF.

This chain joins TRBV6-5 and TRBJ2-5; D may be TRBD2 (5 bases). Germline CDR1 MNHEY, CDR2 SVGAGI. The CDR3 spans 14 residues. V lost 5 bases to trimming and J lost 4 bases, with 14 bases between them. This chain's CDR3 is CASSEDPSRETQYF. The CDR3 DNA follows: TGTGCCAGCAGTGAAGACCCTAGCAGAGAGACCCAGTACTTC.

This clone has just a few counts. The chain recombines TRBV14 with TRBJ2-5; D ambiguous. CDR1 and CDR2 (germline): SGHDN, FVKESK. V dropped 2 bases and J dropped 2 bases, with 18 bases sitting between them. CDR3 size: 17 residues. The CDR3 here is CASSQKPGHLQQETQYF. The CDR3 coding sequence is TGTGCCAGCAGCCAAAAACCGGGCCACTTGCAGCAAGAGACCCAGTACTTC.

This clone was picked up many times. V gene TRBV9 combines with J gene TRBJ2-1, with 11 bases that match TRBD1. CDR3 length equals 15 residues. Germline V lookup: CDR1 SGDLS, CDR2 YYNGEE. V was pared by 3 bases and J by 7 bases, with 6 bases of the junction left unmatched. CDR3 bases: TGTGCCAGCAGCGCCCGGGACAGGGGGGGTAATGAGCAGTTCTTC. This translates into CASSARDRGGNEQFF.

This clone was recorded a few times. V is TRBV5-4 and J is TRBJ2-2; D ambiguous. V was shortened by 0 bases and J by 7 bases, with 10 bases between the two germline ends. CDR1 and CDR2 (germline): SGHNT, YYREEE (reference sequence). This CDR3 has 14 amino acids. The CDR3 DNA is TGTGCCAGCAGCTTGGGTGTAGCCAGCGGGGAGCTGTTTTTT. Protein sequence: CASSLGVASGELFF.

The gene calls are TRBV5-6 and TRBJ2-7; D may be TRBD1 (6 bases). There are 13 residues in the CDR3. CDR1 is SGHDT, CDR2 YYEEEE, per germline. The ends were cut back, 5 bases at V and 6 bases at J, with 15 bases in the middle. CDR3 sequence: CASRGRGKVEQYF. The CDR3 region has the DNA TGTGCCAGCAGAGGTAGGGGGAAAGTCGAGCAGTACTTC.

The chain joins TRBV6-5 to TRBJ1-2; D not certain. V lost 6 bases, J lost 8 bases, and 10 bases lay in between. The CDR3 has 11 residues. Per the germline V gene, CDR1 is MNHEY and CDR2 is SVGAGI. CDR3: CASRRTDGYTF. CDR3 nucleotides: TGTGCCAGCAGGAGAACGGACGGCTACACCTTC.

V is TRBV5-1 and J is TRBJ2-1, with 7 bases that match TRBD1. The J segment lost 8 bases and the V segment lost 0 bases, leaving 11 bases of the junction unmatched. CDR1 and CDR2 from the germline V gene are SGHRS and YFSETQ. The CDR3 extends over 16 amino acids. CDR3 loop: CASSLAAGGDLDEQFF. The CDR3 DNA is TGCGCCAGCAGCTTGGCGGCAGGGGGTGACCTCGATGAGCAGTTCTTC.

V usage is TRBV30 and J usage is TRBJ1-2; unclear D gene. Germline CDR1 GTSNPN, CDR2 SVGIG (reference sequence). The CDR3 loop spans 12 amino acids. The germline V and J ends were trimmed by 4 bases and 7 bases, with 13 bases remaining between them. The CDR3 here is CAWIGWPGGYTF. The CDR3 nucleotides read TGTGCCTGGATCGGATGGCCCGGTGGCTACACCTTC.

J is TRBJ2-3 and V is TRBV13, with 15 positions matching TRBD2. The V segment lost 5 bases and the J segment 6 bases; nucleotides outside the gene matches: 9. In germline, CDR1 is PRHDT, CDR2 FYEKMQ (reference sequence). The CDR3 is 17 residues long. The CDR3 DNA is TGTGCCAGCAGCACTTGGACTAGCGGGAGGGTCGAGGATACGCAGTATTTT. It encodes CASSTWTSGRVEDTQYF.

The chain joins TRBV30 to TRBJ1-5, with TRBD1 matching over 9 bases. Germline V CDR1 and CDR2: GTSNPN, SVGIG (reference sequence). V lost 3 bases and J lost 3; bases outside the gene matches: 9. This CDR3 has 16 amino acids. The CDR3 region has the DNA TGTGCCTGGAGCCAACAGGGGGCAGGATTCAATCAGCCCCAGCATTTT. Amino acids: CAWSQQGAGFNQPQHF.

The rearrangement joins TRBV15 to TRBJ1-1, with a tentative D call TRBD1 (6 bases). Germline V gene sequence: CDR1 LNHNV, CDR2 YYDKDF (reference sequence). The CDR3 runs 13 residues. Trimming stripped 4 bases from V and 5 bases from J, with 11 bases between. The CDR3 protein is CATSIPRGTEAFF. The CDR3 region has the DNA TGTGCCACCAGCATACCCAGGGGAACTGAAGCTTTCTTT.

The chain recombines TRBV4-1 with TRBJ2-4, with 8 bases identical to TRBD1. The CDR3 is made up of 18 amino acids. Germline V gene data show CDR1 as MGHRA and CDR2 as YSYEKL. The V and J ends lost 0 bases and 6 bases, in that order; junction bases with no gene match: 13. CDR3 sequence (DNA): TGCGCCAGCAGCCAAGAATGGGATGGGGACAGGCGGACAAACATTCAGTACTTC. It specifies CASSQEWDGDRRTNIQYF.

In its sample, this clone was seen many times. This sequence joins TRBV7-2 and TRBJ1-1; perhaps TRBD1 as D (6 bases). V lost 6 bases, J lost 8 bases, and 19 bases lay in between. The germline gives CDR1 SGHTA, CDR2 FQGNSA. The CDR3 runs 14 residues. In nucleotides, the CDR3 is TGTGCCAGCAGAATGGGGGCCAACCGCCCGGAAGCTTTCTTT. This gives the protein CASRMGANRPEAFF.

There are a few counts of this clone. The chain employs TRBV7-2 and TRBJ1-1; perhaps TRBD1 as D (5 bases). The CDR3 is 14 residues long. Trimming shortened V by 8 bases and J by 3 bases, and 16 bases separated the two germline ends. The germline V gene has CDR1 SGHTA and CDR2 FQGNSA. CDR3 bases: TGTGCCAGCGTGAGAAGGGGCCCTTACACTGAAGCTTTCTTT. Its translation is CASVRRGPYTEAFF.

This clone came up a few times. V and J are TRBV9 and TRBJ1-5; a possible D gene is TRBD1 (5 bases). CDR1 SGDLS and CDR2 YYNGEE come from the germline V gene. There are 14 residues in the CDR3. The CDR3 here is CASRGTQPRGPQHF. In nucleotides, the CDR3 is TGTGCATCCCGCGGGACCCAACCAAGGGGGCCCCAGCATTTT.

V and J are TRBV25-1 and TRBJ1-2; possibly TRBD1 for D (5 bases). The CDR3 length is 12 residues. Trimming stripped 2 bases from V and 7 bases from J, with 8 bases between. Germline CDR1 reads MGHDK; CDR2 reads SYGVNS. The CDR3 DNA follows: TGTGCCAGCAGTGAACAGGGACTTGGCTACACCTTC. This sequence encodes CASSEQGLGYTF.

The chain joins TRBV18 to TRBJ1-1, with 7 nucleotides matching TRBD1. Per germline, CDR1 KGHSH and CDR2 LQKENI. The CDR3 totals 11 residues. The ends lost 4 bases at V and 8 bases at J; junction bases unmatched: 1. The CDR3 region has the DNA TGTGCCAGCTCACGGGGACAGGAAGCTTTCTTT. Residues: CASSRGQEAFF.

The CDR3 loop is CASSRRTLDRVLYEQYF. The CDR3 bases are TGCGCCAGCAGCCGGCGCACCCTAGACAGGGTACTCTACGAGCAGTACTTC. This sequence joins TRBV5-1 and TRBJ2-7; the match to TRBD1 covers 7 bases. Trimming cost V 4 bases and J 3 bases; bases outside gene matches: 16. Germline V gives CDR1 SGHRS, CDR2 YFSETQ. The CDR3 consists of 17 residues.

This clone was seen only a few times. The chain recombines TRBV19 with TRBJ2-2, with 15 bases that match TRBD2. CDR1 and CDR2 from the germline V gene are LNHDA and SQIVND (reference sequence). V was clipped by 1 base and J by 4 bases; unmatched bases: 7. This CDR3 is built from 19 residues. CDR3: CASSIAPGLAGGGTGELFF. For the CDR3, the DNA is TGTGCCAGTAGTATAGCTCCGGGACTAGCGGGAGGAGGCACCGGGGAGCTGTTTTTT. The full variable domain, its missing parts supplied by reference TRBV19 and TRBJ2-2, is DGGITQSPKYLFRKEGQNVTLSCEQNLNHDAMYWYRQDPGQGLRLIYYSQIVNDFQKGDIAEGYSVSREKKESFPLTVTSAQKNPTAFYLCASSIAPGLAGGGTGELFFGEGSRLTVL.

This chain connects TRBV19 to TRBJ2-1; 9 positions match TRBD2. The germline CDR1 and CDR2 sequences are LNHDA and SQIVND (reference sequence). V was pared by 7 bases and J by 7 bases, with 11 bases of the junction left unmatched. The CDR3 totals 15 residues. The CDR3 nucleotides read TGTGCCAGTATCGGCAAAGCGGGAGGACTTAATGAGCAGTTCTTC. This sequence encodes CASIGKAGGLNEQFF.

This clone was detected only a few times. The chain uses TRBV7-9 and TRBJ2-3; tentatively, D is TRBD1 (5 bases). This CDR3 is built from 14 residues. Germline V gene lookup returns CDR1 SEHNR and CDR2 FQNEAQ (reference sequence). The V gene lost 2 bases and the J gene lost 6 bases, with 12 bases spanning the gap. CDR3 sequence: CASSLRAGSDTQYF. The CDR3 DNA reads TGTGCCAGCAGCTTACGGGCAGGGTCCGATACGCAGTATTTT.